Shown below are 18 T cell receptor beta chains from a single sample sequenced in a study of post-analysis software for immune sequencing data (dated by TCRdb to 2014 to 2015). Overall results and qualifications from the work: A handful of TRBV segments, including TRBV5-6, TRBV5-1 and TRBV20-1, were significantly more frequent in patients than controls.

Antigen specificity for these receptors is unknown. The method was PCR. The data were produced on an Illumina HiSeq 2500. To reduce PCR and sequencing biases, unique molecular identifiers were incorporated into the TCR beta cDNA libraries. TCRdb passed the public sequencing reads through fastp at Q25 and MiXCR, retaining productive beta sequences. Each CDR3 protein gets just one entry, which takes the most common genes and DNA from the rows behind it. This sample gives 800,000 to 950,000 distinct CDR3 sequences in total; about 53% of them show up just once. About 4.8% of the sample goes to the ten largest clones. Sequenced material: blood. The receptors derive from a girl between 10 and 17 years old with multiple sclerosis.

The chain links TRBV12-5 to TRBJ2-7; D is ambiguous. Trimming stripped 5 bases from V and 7 bases from J, with 12 bases between. This CDR3 has 12 residues. Germline CDR1 reads LGHNT; CDR2 reads FRNRAP. This CDR3 is CASGPGAREQYF. CDR3 in DNA: TGTGCTAGTGGTCCTGGAGCACGGGAGCAGTACTTC. Full variable domain (rest looked up from reference TRBV12-5 and TRBJ2-7): DARVTQTPRHKVTEMGQEVTMRCQPILGHNTVFWYRQTMMQGLELLAYFRNRAPLDDSGMPKDRFSAEMPDATLATLKIQPSEPRDSAVYFCASGPGAREQYFGPGTRLTVT.

The sample holds a few counts of this clonotype. The CDR3 nucleotides are TGTGCCAGCAGCTTACAAGCTCCCTCGGGCAATGAGCAGTTCTTC. Protein: CASSLQAPSGNEQFF. The rearrangement joins TRBV7-2 to TRBJ2-1; D unresolved. The CDR3 totals 15 residues. The V gene lost 2 bases and the J gene lost 6 bases, with 14 bases spanning the gap. Germline V gene sequence: CDR1 SGHTA, CDR2 FQGNSA.

The chain couples TRBV7-9 to TRBJ1-1; TRBD1 is a possible D gene (6 bases). Germline V gene sequence: CDR1 SEHNR, CDR2 FQNEAQ (reference sequence). The CDR3 is 17 amino acids. The V end was cut by 3 bases, the J end by 0 bases, with 17 bases between. The CDR3 sequence: CASSFGGARGLNTEAFF. The DNA of the CDR3 is TGTGCCAGCAGCTTTGGGGGCGCACGGGGATTGAACACTGAAGCTTTCTTT.

This clonotype has only a few counts. V is TRBV29-1 and J is TRBJ1-2; D is uncertain. Trimming pared 3 bases from V and 5 bases from J, leaving 16 bases between. Germline lookup yields CDR1 SQVTM and CDR2 ANQGSEA. This CDR3 is 14 amino acids long. Here the CDR3 DNA reads TGCAGCGTTGACCCGACGGGAGCGGAATATGGCTACACCTTC. Protein sequence: CSVDPTGAEYGYTF.

About this clonotype: An end of the junction differs from the germline gene, which may be a read error. V and J are TRBV11-2 and TRBJ2-5; 10 bases are shared with TRBD2. Gene TRBJ2-7 matches the end of the DNA better, so the J call may be wrong. Germline loops: CDR1 SGHAT, CDR2 FQNNGV. The CDR3 runs to 16 residues. The CDR3 coding sequence is TGTGCCAGTAGCTTACGAGGCACTAGCGGGACAGGCGAGCAGTACTTC. It encodes CASSLRGTSGTGEQYF.

The V call is TRBV14, the J call TRBJ1-1, with a possible D match to TRBD1 (6 bases). CDR1 SGHDN and CDR2 FVKESK come from the germline V gene. V lost 3 bases and J 5 bases, leaving 22 bases between the germline ends. The CDR3 has 17 residues. The DNA for the CDR3 is TGTGCCAGCAGCCACCCTAAGGCCAGGGGACTAAGGACTGAAGCTTTCTTT. This codes for CASSHPKARGLRTEAFF. Full variable domain (missing parts from reference TRBV14 and TRBJ1-1): EAGVTQFPSHSVIEKGQTVTLRCDPISGHDNLYWYRRVMGKEIKFLLHFVKESKQDESGMPNNRFLAERTGGTYSTLKVQPAELEDSGVYFCASSHPKARGLRTEAFFGQGTRLTVV.

This sequence joins TRBV7-3 and TRBJ2-5, with a tentative D call TRBD2 (5 bases). The CDR3 has 15 residues. Trimming left V 5 bases short and J 0 bases short, with 13 bases between. Germline V gene lookup returns CDR1 SGHTA and CDR2 FQGTGA. The CDR3 region has the DNA TGTGCCAGCAGCCCAGCAAGAGGGTACCAAGAGACCCAGTACTTC. Translated, it gives CASSPARGYQETQYF.

This clonotype has just a few counts. The chain links TRBV20-1 to TRBJ2-3, with TRBD2 identical over 7 bases. The V gene end was trimmed by 5 bases and the J gene end by 4 bases; junction bases not matched to a gene: 15. Germline CDR1 is DFQATT and CDR2 is SNEGSKA (reference sequence). The CDR3 runs to 16 residues. CDR3 sequence reads: CSADYEGVAGADTQYF. CDR3 nucleotides: TGCAGTGCTGACTATGAAGGTGTAGCGGGCGCAGATACGCAGTATTTT.

The chain combines TRBV10-3 with TRBJ1-5; D possibly corresponds to TRBD1 (5 bases). Germline CDR1 reads ENHRY; CDR2 reads SYGVKD. V was pared by 4 bases and J by 11 bases, with 15 bases between. This CDR3 spans 13 amino acids. The DNA for the CDR3 is TGTGCCATCAGTGGCACCGGGGGAGCAACCCAGCATTTT. It yields the protein CAISGTGGATQHF.

The rearrangement uses TRBV12-3 or TRBV12-4 and TRBJ2-5; 8 bases match TRBD2. CDR3 length equals 16 residues. J gave up 3 bases and V 5 bases, and 11 bases lay outside the gene matches. In DNA, the CDR3 is TGTGCCAGCAGTGCGGTGGCGGGGGGCGTAAAAGAGACCCAGTACTTC. This encodes CASSAVAGGVKETQYF.

The J gene is TRBJ2-7, the V gene TRBV20-1, with 12 bases lining up with TRBD2. V shed 3 bases and J 0 bases; nucleotides not matched to a gene: 9. There are 17 residues in the CDR3. Germline loops: CDR1 DFQATT, CDR2 SNEGSKA (reference sequence). This CDR3 is CSARAPGLAGASYEQYF. The CDR3 DNA reads TGCAGTGCTAGGGCCCCGGGACTAGCGGGCGCCTCCTACGAGCAGTACTTC.

The V gene is TRBV7-3, the J gene TRBJ2-1, with TRBD2 matching over 8 bases. The V segment lost 6 bases and the J segment 9 bases; nucleotides outside the gene matches: 7. This CDR3 contains 13 residues. CDR1 SGHTA and CDR2 FQGTGA come from the germline V gene. CDR3 residues: CASSPGLVAEQFF. The CDR3 DNA reads as TGTGCCAGCAGTCCGGGACTAGTCGCTGAGCAGTTCTTC.

This clonotype turned up a few times. The V gene is TRBV5-1, the J gene TRBJ2-4, with D possibly being TRBD1 (6 bases). V lost 6 bases and J 0 bases, leaving 13 bases between the germline ends. CDR1 and CDR2 (germline): SGHRS, YFSETQ. The CDR3 has 15 residues. CDR3 in amino acids: CASTWDNLAKNIQYF. The CDR3 region has the DNA TGCGCCAGCACCTGGGACAACCTAGCCAAAAACATTCAGTACTTC.

The chain carries TRBV7-8 and TRBJ2-1, with 13 bases matching TRBD2. The trim removed 1 base at V and 9 bases at J, leaving 6 bases unmatched. The length of the CDR3 is 16 residues. Germline loops: CDR1 SGHVS, CDR2 FQNEAQ. The CDR3 region has the DNA TGTGCCAGCAGCTTAGTCGGACTAGCGGGGGCCAGTGAGCAGTTCTTC. It translates to CASSLVGLAGASEQFF.

The J gene is TRBJ2-7, the V gene TRBV27; 10 bases agree with TRBD2. With V trimmed by 6 bases and J by 2 bases, 4 bases remained unmatched. The CDR3 runs to 14 residues. Germline loops: CDR1 MNHEY, CDR2 SMNVEV (reference sequence). The CDR3 DNA is TGTGCCAGCAGCGCGGGACTAGCGACCTACGAGCAGTACTTC. Protein product: CASSAGLATYEQYF.

This clonotype has only one observation. This chain uses TRBV6-5 with TRBJ2-3, with TRBD2 identical over 9 bases. V was clipped by 6 bases and J by 2 bases; unmatched bases: 6. Looked up from germline, CDR1 is MNHEY and CDR2 is SVGAGI. The length of the CDR3 is 15 residues. CDR3 nucleotide sequence: TGTGCCAGCAGGGATGTAGCGGGAGCCACAGATACGCAGTATTTT. Amino acid sequence: CASRDVAGATDTQYF.

The chain combines TRBV29-1 with TRBJ2-7; the D gene is possibly TRBD1 (6 bases). V gave up 7 bases and J gave up 3 bases, with 19 bases separating them. This CDR3 is built from 14 residues. CDR1 and CDR2 from the germline V gene are SQVTM and ANQGSEA. The CDR3 DNA reads TGCAGCGCTGGGGAGAGGGACAATCGCTACGAGCAGTACTTC. Amino acid sequence: CSAGERDNRYEQYF.

V gene TRBV20-1 combines with J gene TRBJ2-5; TRBD2 matches at 11 bases. Trimming at V came to 0 bases and at J to 0 bases, leaving 6 bases not matched to a gene. Germline CDR1 reads DFQATT; CDR2 reads SNEGSKA (reference sequence). The CDR3 consists of 17 residues. Written as DNA, the CDR3 is TGCAGTGCTAGAGATTGGTCTAGCGGGAGGTACCAAGAGACCCAGTACTTC. Its translation is CSARDWSSGRYQETQYF.